These 30 T cell receptor beta chains came from one sample sequenced in a study of T cells in localized non-small cell lung cancer. The protocol was immunoSEQ multiplex PCR, while the TCRdb copy is restricted to in-frame clones and leaves out a portion. Here the sample spans more than 20,000 clones, 85% to 90% being singletons. This material consisted of peripheral blood, taken before any cancer treatment. These receptors all come from a male donor older than 55 with stage I squamous cell lung carcinoma.

The rearrangement uses TRBV12-5 and TRBJ2-6; D is unresolved. The CDR3 is made up of 13 amino acids. CDR1 and CDR2 from the germline V gene are LGHNT and FRNRAP. Trimming shortened V by 7 bases and J by 1 base, and 5 bases separated the two germline ends. CDR3 amino acids: CASERSGANVLTF. Here the CDR3 DNA reads TGTGCTAGTGAAAGGTCTGGGGCCAACGTCCTGACTTTC. Filled out from reference TRBV12-5 and TRBJ2-6, the complete variable domain reads DARVTQTPRHKVTEMGQEVTMRCQPILGHNTVFWYRQTMMQGLELLAYFRNRAPLDDSGMPKDRFSAEMPDATLATLKIQPSEPRDSAVYFCASERSGANVLTFGAGSRLTVL.

The chain is built from TRBV7-8 and TRBJ1-6; D is possibly TRBD1 (5 bases). The CDR3 covers 16 residues. Germline loops: CDR1 SGHVS, CDR2 FQNEAQ. The V end lost 5 bases, the J end lost 0 bases, and 11 bases lay between the germline ends. The CDR3 is CASSPKGSSYNSPLHF. The CDR3 nucleotides read TGTGCCAGCAGCCCCAAGGGGTCCTCCTATAATTCACCCCTCCACTTT.

V is TRBV6-1 and J is TRBJ1-2; 7 bases are a match to TRBD1. V was clipped by 7 bases and J by 6 bases; unmatched bases: 11. The CDR3 loop spans 14 amino acids. From germline, CDR1 is MNHNS and CDR2 SASEGT. CDR3 amino acids: CASIPGQEVDGYTF. The CDR3 DNA sequence: TGTGCCAGCATTCCTGGACAGGAGGTCGATGGCTACACCTTC.

This clone was seen more than once but under ten times. The V gene is TRBV18, the J gene TRBJ1-2; TRBD1 aligns across 7 bases. CDR1 is KGHSH and CDR2 is LQKENI in the germline V gene. There are 14 residues in the CDR3. V shed 6 bases and J 3 bases; nucleotides not matched to a gene: 7. CDR3: CASSSTGFDYGYTF. The CDR3 bases are TGTGCCAGCTCCTCGACAGGGTTTGACTATGGCTACACCTTC.

The chain is built from TRBV14 and TRBJ1-4; a possible D gene is TRBD1 (5 bases). Germline CDR1 reads SGHDN; CDR2 reads FVKESK. The CDR3 totals 16 residues. Trimming removed 4 bases from V and 8 bases from J, with 20 bases in between. The CDR3 loop reads CASSRGGGGLLEKLFF. The CDR3 DNA sequence: TGTGCCAGCAGCCGCGGCGGGGGGGGATTATTGGAAAAACTGTTTTTT.

This clone was detected only once. CDR3 residues: CASSSRAGAYEQYF. As DNA, the CDR3 is TGTGCCAGCAGCTCTCGAGCTGGGGCCTACGAGCAGTACTTC. The chain couples TRBV5-4 to TRBJ2-7; D uncertain. The ends were cut back, 3 bases at V and 2 bases at J, with 12 bases in the middle. Germline assignment: CDR1 SGHNT and CDR2 YYREEE (reference sequence). The CDR3 loop spans 14 amino acids.

The chain is built from TRBV5-1 and TRBJ1-1; D unclear. Germline V CDR1 and CDR2: SGHRS, YFSETQ. V dropped 2 bases and J dropped 0 bases, with 8 bases sitting between them. This CDR3 is 14 amino acids long. The CDR3 here is CASSLTFLNTEAFF. CDR3 DNA: TGCGCCAGCAGCTTAACCTTCTTGAACACTGAAGCTTTCTTT.

The chain links TRBV30 to TRBJ2-7; TRBD1 matches 7 bases. The CDR3 loop spans 13 amino acids. CDR1 is GTSNPN, CDR2 SVGIG, per germline (reference sequence). V lost 7 bases, J lost 5 bases, and 11 bases stayed unmatched. CDR3 region: CAFQRQGYNEQYF. CDR3 DNA sequence: TGTGCCTTCCAGAGACAGGGTTACAACGAGCAGTACTTC.

This clone has just a few counts. V and J are TRBV9 and TRBJ2-2, with D hard to call. Trimming stripped 0 bases from V and 2 bases from J, with 8 bases between. This CDR3 is built from 15 residues. Looked up from germline, CDR1 is SGDLS and CDR2 is YYNGEE. Here the CDR3 reads CASSVVEGNTGELFF. The CDR3 DNA is TGTGCCAGCAGCGTAGTGGAAGGAAACACCGGGGAGCTGTTTTTT.

The chain uses TRBV18 and TRBJ2-6; D is undetermined. Looked up from germline, CDR1 is KGHSH and CDR2 is LQKENI. This CDR3 region has 15 residues. V lost 5 bases to trimming and J lost 2 bases, with 10 bases between them. CDR3 loop: CASSTTPTGANVLTF. CDR3 bases: TGTGCCAGCTCAACAACCCCTACTGGGGCCAACGTCCTGACTTTC.

The CDR3 DNA reads TGTGCCAGCAGTGAAAGGGGGCCAGGACCTACGAAGCAGTACTTC. Translated: CASSERGPGPTKQYF. The V and J genes are TRBV2 and TRBJ2-7, with 7 bases aligning to TRBD1. This CDR3 contains 15 residues. Germline CDR1 SNHLY, CDR2 FYNNEI. The V and J ends lost 2 bases and 8 bases, in that order; junction bases with no gene match: 12.

The rearrangement links TRBV6-1 to TRBJ1-2; the D is unclear. Germline V CDR1 and CDR2: MNHNS, SASEGT. The CDR3 runs 12 residues. Trimming took off 2 bases at V and 8 bases at J, with 9 bases between the two ends. The DNA of the CDR3 is TGTGCCAGCAGTGAACAGGCTCGGGGCTACACCTTC. Its translation: CASSEQARGYTF.

This chain links TRBV5-4 with TRBJ1-4; D might be TRBD1 (6 bases). Germline-derived CDR1 and CDR2 are SGHNT and YYREEE (reference sequence). This CDR3 is 14 amino acids long. V lost 1 base and J lost 8, with 12 bases in between. The CDR3 here is CASSLTGTGEKLFF. In DNA, the CDR3 is TGTGCCAGCAGCTTGACGGGAACAGGGGAAAAACTGTTTTTT.

The rearrangement uses TRBV6-1 and TRBJ1-6; no firm D call. CDR3 length: 16 residues. Deletions cut 3 bases from V and 2 bases from J, with 11 bases between. Germline lookup yields CDR1 MNHNS and CDR2 SASEGT. The CDR3: CASSEGSRTYNSPLHF. Written as DNA, the CDR3 is TGTGCCAGCAGTGAGGGCAGCAGGACCTATAATTCACCCCTCCACTTT.

This chain uses TRBV5-1 with TRBJ1-6, with TRBD1 identical over 10 bases. The germline gives CDR1 SGHRS, CDR2 YFSETQ. CDR3 size: 14 residues. The trim removed 3 bases at V and 8 bases at J, leaving 2 bases unmatched. The CDR3: CASSSDRGDSPLHF. The CDR3 nucleotides read TGCGCCAGCAGCTCGGACAGGGGGGATTCACCCCTCCACTTT.

The CDR3 reads CASSGDGSNEQFF. CDR3 bases: TGTGCCAGCAGTGGGGACGGCTCCAATGAGCAGTTCTTC. The rearrangement joins TRBV2 to TRBJ2-1; possibly TRBD1 or TRBD2 for D (5 bases each). The germline CDR1 and CDR2 sequences are SNHLY and FYNNEI. The CDR3 spans 13 residues. V lost 4 bases to trimming and J lost 6 bases, with 10 bases between them.

The chain carries TRBV9 and TRBJ1-2; D is perhaps TRBD1 (5 bases). Germline-derived CDR1 and CDR2 are SGDLS and YYNGEE. V was trimmed by 3 bases and J by 1 base, leaving 16 bases between them. The CDR3 spans 16 residues. The CDR3 DNA sequence: TGTGCCAGCAGCGAAGGCGGGGGGGTTGGTAACTATGGCTACACCTTC. Translating gives CASSEGGGVGNYGYTF.

This chain joins TRBV28 and TRBJ1-1; a possible D gene is TRBD1 (5 bases). Trimming removed 4 bases from V and 0 bases from J, with 12 bases in between. Per germline, CDR1 MDHEN and CDR2 SYDVKM. The CDR3 has 15 amino acids. CDR3 amino acids: CASSSQATMNTEAFF. CDR3 in DNA: TGTGCCAGCAGTTCACAGGCGACTATGAACACTGAAGCTTTCTTT. Complete variable domain (other parts from reference TRBV28 and TRBJ1-1): DVKVTQSSRYLVKRTGEKVFLECVQDMDHENMFWYRQDPGLGLRLIYFSYDVKMKEKGDIPEGYSVSREKKERFSLILESASTNQTSMYLCASSSQATMNTEAFFGQGTRLTVV.

V and J are TRBV5-1 and TRBJ2-5; a possible D gene is TRBD1 (6 bases). CDR3 length equals 14 residues. CDR1 SGHRS and CDR2 YFSETQ come from the germline V gene. Trimming removed 1 base at V and 2 bases at J, with 9 bases between. The CDR3 sequence is CASSLQGQQETQYF. The CDR3 DNA follows: TGCGCCAGCAGCTTGCAGGGGCAACAAGAGACCCAGTACTTC.

V and J are TRBV5-6 and TRBJ1-6; D is possibly TRBD1 (6 bases). V gave up 0 bases and J gave up 6 bases, with 7 bases separating them. CDR1 is SGHDT, CDR2 YYEEEE, per germline. CDR3 length: 14 residues. Here the CDR3 DNA reads TGTGCCAGCAGCTTGGTGGACAGTAATTCACCCCTCCACTTT. It specifies CASSLVDSNSPLHF. The entire variable domain, with the rest obtained from reference TRBV5-6 and TRBJ1-6, is as follows: DAGVTQSPTHLIKTRGQQVTLRCSPKSGHDTVSWYQQALGQGPQFIFQYYEEEERQRGNFPDRFSGHQFPNYSSELNVNALLLGDSALYLCASSLVDSNSPLHFGNGTRLTVT.

The chain uses TRBV5-5 and TRBJ1-5; D is undetermined. Trimming took off 0 bases at V and 0 bases at J, with 10 bases between the two ends. This CDR3 contains 16 residues. Germline assignment: CDR1 SGHKS and CDR2 YYEKEE (reference sequence). CDR3 in DNA: TGTGCCAGCAGCTTGGAAGGGCCGTATAGCAATCAGCCCCAGCATTTT. Its protein is CASSLEGPYSNQPQHF.

The CDR3 sequence: CTSSQANKSSYEQYF. The CDR3 DNA is TGCACCAGCAGCCAGGCTAATAAGAGCTCCTACGAGCAGTACTTC. The chain has TRBV1 and TRBJ2-7. TRBV1 is described as a pseudogene. This CDR3 comprises 15 residues.

The rearrangement links TRBV10-3 to TRBJ1-1; no clear D gene. The V and J ends lost 0 bases and 2 bases respectively, with 4 bases between them. CDR1 and CDR2 from the germline V gene are ENHRY and SYGVKD. There are 13 residues in the CDR3. The CDR3 spells CAISESANTEAFF. The CDR3 nucleotides read TGTGCCATCAGTGAGTCGGCTAACACTGAAGCTTTCTTT.

The rearrangement uses TRBV7-2 and TRBJ1-5; possible D gene TRBD1, 6 bases. From germline, CDR1 is SGHTA and CDR2 FQGNSA. This CDR3 region has 15 residues. The V and J ends lost 5 bases and 2 bases respectively, with 13 bases between them. For the CDR3, the DNA is TGTGCCAGCAGCCCCCCAGGGGCAGGCAATCAGCCCCAGCATTTT. This translates into CASSPPGAGNQPQHF. Complete variable domain (other parts from reference TRBV7-2 and TRBJ1-5): GAGVSQSPSNKVTEKGKDVELRCDPISGHTALYWYRQSLGQGLEFLIYFQGNSAPDKSGLPSDRFSAERTGGSVSTLTIQRTQQEDSAVYLCASSPPGAGNQPQHFGDGTRLSIL.

V and J are TRBV7-2 and TRBJ2-3; no definite D call. In germline, CDR1 is SGHTA, CDR2 FQGNSA. V dropped 2 bases and J dropped 10 bases, with 10 bases sitting between them. This CDR3 region has 12 residues. CDR3 amino acids: CASSLSGGAQYF. CDR3 DNA: TGTGCCAGCAGCTTAAGTGGTGGGGCGCAGTATTTT.

This clone is a singleton in its sample. The chain uses TRBV6-5 and TRBJ1-5, with no clear D. The germline V gene has CDR1 MNHEY and CDR2 SVGAGI. The CDR3 length is 15 residues. Trimming stripped 4 bases from V and 0 bases from J, with 10 bases between. In DNA form, the CDR3 reads TGTGCCAGCAGTTCAGTATCCTCTAGCAATCAGCCCCAGCATTTT. As protein: CASSSVSSSNQPQHF.

The rearrangement uses TRBV7-2 and TRBJ1-4; D is ambiguous. The CDR3 spans 18 residues. Trimming removed 5 bases from V and 5 bases from J, with 24 bases in between. Germline assignment: CDR1 SGHTA and CDR2 FQGNSA. The CDR3 DNA follows: TGTGCCAGCAGCCTAGGGAATCAGGCAGGAGGGTTCAATGAAAAACTGTTTTTT. Translation: CASSLGNQAGGFNEKLFF.

This clone was detected once. The V and J genes are TRBV19 and TRBJ2-1, with D possibly TRBD2 on 6 matching bases. Trimming pared 3 bases from V and 0 bases from J, leaving 12 bases between. The CDR3 consists of 16 residues. Germline V lookup: CDR1 LNHDA, CDR2 SQIVND (reference sequence). CDR3 residues: CASSMRGQSSYNEQFF. The CDR3 DNA follows: TGTGCCAGTAGTATGCGGGGTCAAAGCTCCTACAATGAGCAGTTCTTC.

The chain links TRBV10-3 to TRBJ2-6; D is unresolved. V was pared by 3 bases and J by 3 bases, with 9 bases between. CDR3 length: 15 residues. Germline V lookup: CDR1 ENHRY, CDR2 SYGVKD. The CDR3 loop is CAISDPTVGANVLTF. CDR3 sequence (DNA): TGTGCCATCAGTGATCCCACAGTTGGGGCCAACGTCCTGACTTTC.

The chain carries TRBV7-2 and TRBJ2-1; D remains unclear. Trimming removed 2 bases from V and 0 bases from J, with 14 bases in between. The length of the CDR3 is 17 residues. Germline V lookup: CDR1 SGHTA, CDR2 FQGNSA. CDR3 sequence (DNA): TGTGCCAGCAGCTTAACCCCGGTGACCTCCTCCTACAATGAGCAGTTCTTC. Its protein is CASSLTPVTSSYNEQFF.